Listed below are T cell receptor beta chains from one sample, sequenced in a study of Graves' ophthalmopathy and Graves' hyperthyroidism. One entry per CDR3 protein results from TCRdb running MiXCR on the multiplex PCR reads. The sample shows over 200,000 distinct CDR3 sequences, 25% to 30% of them seen only once. Sequencing was performed on peripheral blood. The origin of the receptors is a man between 45 and 60 years old with Graves' ophthalmopathy. CDR3s include the opening cysteine and the closing phenylalanine or tryptophan. The D gene is left open where the match is weak. Rows give clone size only sometimes, using once, few, many, or a class for an expanded clone.

v_call	j_call	clone_size	d_call	cdr3_aa	cdr3_nt
TRBV6-2/TRBV6-3	TRBJ2-5	many	NA	CASSLPVRETQYF	TGTGCCAGCAGCCTCCCGGTTCGAGAGACCCAGTACTTC
TRBV29-1	TRBJ1-1	NA	TRBD1	CSVVKGTGPMNTEAFF	TGCAGCGTTGTTAAAGGGACAGGGCCCATGAACACTGAAGCTTTCTTT
TRBV28	TRBJ2-7	many	NA	CASSFSGTPSYEQYF	TGTGCCAGCAGTTTTTCCGGGACACCGTCCTACGAGCAGTACTTC
TRBV6-1	TRBJ2-5	NA	NA	CASTHRTAIQETQYF	TGTGCCAGCACCCACAGGACAGCCATTCAAGAGACCCAGTACTTC
TRBV11-2	TRBJ2-7	many	TRBD1	CASSSGQLEQYF	TGTGCCAGCAGCTCGGGACAGCTCGAGCAGTACTTC
TRBV6-5	TRBJ1-1	few	NA	CASSYSWGGGNTEAFF	TGTGCCAGCAGTTACTCCTGGGGAGGAGGTAACACTGAAGCTTTCTTT
TRBV12-3/TRBV12-4	TRBJ2-7	NA	NA	CASSLVSAQSEQYF	TGTGCCAGCAGTTTAGTTAGTGCCCAGTCCGAGCAGTACTTC
TRBV6-1	TRBJ1-5	many	NA	CASSTTGNQPQHF	TGTGCCAGCAGCACAACAGGTAATCAGCCCCAGCATTTT
TRBV15	TRBJ2-2	NA	NA	CATSTRQELTGELFF	TGTGCCACCAGCACCCGACAGGAACTGACCGGGGAGCTGTTTTTT
TRBV19	TRBJ1-1	few	NA	CASSISRNTEAFF	TGTGCCAGTAGTATCTCCAGGAACACTGAAGCTTTCTTT
TRBV7-2	TRBJ2-7	many	NA	CASSLRGGPYEQYF	TGTGCCAGCAGCTTAAGAGGAGGACCCTACGAGCAGTACTTC
TRBV7-2	TRBJ2-7	once	NA	CASSLGGMTYEQYF	TGTGCCAGCAGCTTAGGGGGGATGACCTACGAGCAGTACTTC
TRBV28	TRBJ1-2	many	NA	CASSSPGDARHYGYTF	TGTGCCAGCAGTTCCCCAGGGGACGCCCGCCACTATGGCTACACCTTC
TRBV19	TRBJ1-2	many	TRBD1	CASATGTGSYGYTF	TGTGCCAGTGCCACCGGGACAGGGTCCTATGGCTACACCTTC
TRBV6-1	TRBJ2-7	many	TRBD2	CASSDLGLAPYEQYF	TGTGCCAGCAGTGACCTAGGACTAGCCCCCTACGAGCAGTACTTC
TRBV6-2/TRBV6-3	TRBJ2-2	many	NA	CASSYETGAGGELLF	TGTGCCAGCAGTTACGAAACAGGGGCCGGCGGGGAGCTGCTTTTT
TRBV12-3/TRBV12-4	TRBJ2-5	NA	TRBD2	CASSRLAIRETQYF	TGTGCCAGCAGCAGACTAGCGATTAGGGAGACCCAGTACTTC
TRBV12-3/TRBV12-4	TRBJ1-5	NA	NA	CASSFGRSNQPQHF	TGTGCCAGCAGTTTTGGGCGGAGCAATCAGCCCCAGCATTTT
TRBV27	TRBJ2-2	many	NA	CASSSSVTGELFF	TGTGCCAGCAGTTCATCTGTCACCGGGGAGCTGTTTTTT
TRBV6-5	TRBJ1-1	many	NA	CASSYSTGSPLSEAFF	TGTGCCAGCAGTTACTCAACGGGATCCCCACTATCTGAAGCTTTCTTT
TRBV6-1	TRBJ1-3	many	NA	CASRPQGFGNTIYF	TGTGCCAGCAGGCCCCAGGGCTTTGGAAACACCATATATTTT
TRBV18	TRBJ1-1	many	NA	CASSPPSQPNTEAFF	TGTGCCAGCTCACCACCATCACAGCCGAACACTGAAGCTTTCTTT
TRBV7-2	TRBJ1-6	many	NA	CASSLRTANNSPLHF	TGTGCCAGCAGCCTCCGGACAGCAAATAATTCACCCCTCCACTTT
TRBV18	TRBJ2-1	NA	TRBD2	CASSPYGTSGYTSEQFF	TGTGCCAGCTCACCATACGGGACTAGTGGTTACACAAGTGAGCAGTTCTTC
TRBV6-1	TRBJ1-6	many	TRBD1	CASSRRGGGRGYNSPLHF	TGCGCCAGCAGTCGACGAGGGGGCGGTAGGGGCTATAATTCACCCCTCCACTTT
TRBV28	TRBJ1-6	NA	NA	CASSPRRGLGSPLHF	TGTGCCAGCAGCCCCCGCCGGGGATTAGGGTCACCCCTCCACTTT
TRBV20-1	TRBJ2-7	many	NA	CSARARTVTPGEQYF	TGCAGTGCTAGAGCTCGGACGGTGACCCCGGGAGAGCAGTACTTC
TRBV7-6	TRBJ2-5	many	TRBD1	CASSSGTGYQTQYF	TGTGCCAGCAGCTCCGGGACAGGCTACCAGACCCAGTACTTC
TRBV6-5	TRBJ2-7	many	NA	CASSYSGIYEQYF	TGTGCCAGCAGTTACTCCGGCATCTACGAGCAGTACTTC
TRBV28	TRBJ1-2	many	TRBD1	CASEEGQGPSNYGYTF	TGTGCCAGCGAGGAGGGACAGGGGCCCTCTAACTATGGCTACACCTTC
TRBV24-1	TRBJ1-5	many	NA	CATSGGGGQPQHF	TGTGCCACCAGTGGTGGGGGAGGACAGCCCCAGCATTTT
TRBV3-1	TRBJ2-5	many	NA	CASSVIQRVETQYF	TGTGCCAGCAGTGTTATCCAGAGGGTGGAGACCCAGTACTTC
TRBV13	TRBJ2-4	many	NA	CASSLRQLNIQYF	TGTGCCAGCAGCTTAAGGCAGTTGAACATTCAGTACTTC
TRBV7-2	TRBJ2-7	few	TRBD1	CASDGTGGVYEQYF	TGTGCCAGCGATGGGACAGGGGGGGTCTACGAGCAGTACTTC
TRBV5-6	TRBJ2-5	many	TRBD2	CASSDSGRVGETQYF	TGTGCCAGCAGCGATAGCGGGAGGGTAGGGGAGACCCAGTACTTC
TRBV6-2/TRBV6-3	TRBJ2-7	NA	TRBD1	CASSYGTGNEQYF	TGTGCCAGCAGTTACGGGACAGGGAACGAGCAGTACTTC
TRBV5-1	TRBJ2-7	NA	NA	CASSGEYEQYF	TGCGCCAGCAGCGGGGAATACGAGCAGTACTTC
TRBV6-2/TRBV6-3	TRBJ1-5	NA	NA	CASSYQGTRASPQHF	TGTGCCAGCAGTTACCAGGGCACCCGCGCTTCGCCCCAGCATTTT
TRBV10-3	TRBJ1-6	NA	NA	CAISEPGGGISPLHF	TGTGCCATCAGTGAACCGGGTGGGGGCATTTCACCCCTCCACTTT
TRBV6-1	TRBJ2-2	many	TRBD2	CASSRQAAGGGSGELFF	TGTGCCAGCAGCCGGCAAGCAGCGGGAGGGGGTAGCGGGGAGCTGTTTTTT
TRBV19	TRBJ1-5	many	TRBD1	CASIQDRISNQPQHF	TGTGCCAGTATCCAGGACAGGATTAGCAATCAGCCCCAGCATTTT
TRBV7-9	TRBJ2-2	many	NA	CASSLGLRPVGELFF	TGTGCCAGCAGCTTAGGACTCCGCCCCGTGGGGGAGCTGTTTTTT
TRBV6-5	TRBJ1-2	NA	TRBD1	CASSYTSRDSYGYTF	TGTGCCAGCAGTTACACGTCCCGGGACAGCTATGGCTACACCTTC
TRBV15	TRBJ2-5	many	TRBD1	CATSRDLKSIPGQGAIMETQYF	TGTGCCACCAGCAGAGACCTAAAATCGATTCCGGGACAGGGGGCGATTATGGAGACCCAGTACTTC
TRBV28	TRBJ1-2	many	TRBD1	CASSPQGADGYTF	TGTGCCAGCAGTCCGCAGGGGGCGGATGGCTACACCTTC
TRBV15	TRBJ2-2	many	TRBD2	CATSPPGGYTGELFF	TGTGCCACCAGCCCACCGGGGGGTTACACCGGGGAGCTGTTTTTT
TRBV29-1	TRBJ2-5	many	TRBD1	CSGVDRGPQETQYF	TGCAGCGGCGTCGACAGGGGGCCTCAAGAGACCCAGTACTTC
TRBV12-3/TRBV12-4	TRBJ2-5	many	NA	CASSLWGSVGTQYF	TGTGCCAGCAGTTTATGGGGGAGTGTGGGGACCCAGTACTTC
TRBV7-8	TRBJ2-7	many	TRBD1	CASSLNSDRGVIYEQYF	TGTGCCAGCAGCTTAAACTCGGACAGGGGTGTAATCTACGAGCAGTACTTC
TRBV3-1	TRBJ1-1	many	TRBD1	CASSRPGTGNTEAFF	TGTGCCAGCAGCCGTCCCGGGACAGGGAACACTGAAGCTTTCTTT
TRBV2	TRBJ2-5	many	TRBD2	CASISGGRPQETQYF	TGTGCCAGCATAAGTGGCGGGAGACCCCAAGAGACCCAGTACTTC
TRBV6-1	TRBJ1-3	many	NA	CASSERGGNTIYF	TGTGCCAGCAGCGAGAGGGGAGGAAACACCATATATTTT
TRBV3-1	TRBJ1-5	many	NA	CASSQDIAQPQHF	TGTGCCAGCAGCCAAGATATTGCGCAGCCCCAGCATTTT
TRBV28	TRBJ1-2	many	NA	CASSLRGLYGYTF	TGTGCCAGCAGTTTGCGAGGACTCTATGGCTACACCTTC
TRBV4-2	TRBJ1-6	many	TRBD1	CASSQDGDRNSPLHF	TGTGCCAGCAGCCAAGATGGGGACAGGAATTCACCCCTCCACTTT